This T cell receptor (beta chain) derives from a study of vaccination effects on CD4 cells after COVID-19. The overall study: Median timing of post-vaccine samples was 72 days after the second dose.

Assay used: immunoSEQ multiplex PCR; TCRdb lists only in-frame clones, some missing. Of 20,000 to 30,000 clones in the sample, around four fifths were seen once. Antigen-specific CD4+ T cells were first expanded with viral peptide pools by the ViraFEST assay and only then sequenced. Researchers isolated CD4+ T cells once less than 13 days of culture had elapsed. Each participant was given two doses of one vaccine (BNT162b2 or mRNA-1273). Germline values: CDR1 GTSNPN, CDR2 SVGIG (reference sequence). V lost 2 bases and J lost 6, with 14 bases in between. CDR3 size: 14 residues. On this clone itself: Its specificity is not known.

The V gene is TRBV30, the J gene TRBJ1-5, with D perhaps matching TRBD1 (5 bases). The TCR was taken from a human donor who received a COVID-19 vaccine. Specimen: CD4+ T cells from PBMCs cultured with HCoV-NL63 spike peptides, collected after COVID-19 vaccination. In DNA form, the CDR3 reads TGTGCCTGGAGTTCTGGGGGAGCAGGTCAGCCCCAGCATTTT. This codes for CAWSSGGAGQPQHF. Variable domain in full (rest from reference TRBV30 and TRBJ1-5): SQTIHQWPATLVQPVGSPLSLECTVEGTSNPNLYWYRQAAGRGLQLLFYSVGIGQISSEVPQNLSASRPQDRQFILSSKKLLLSDSGFYLCAWSSGGAGQPQHFGDGTRLSIL.